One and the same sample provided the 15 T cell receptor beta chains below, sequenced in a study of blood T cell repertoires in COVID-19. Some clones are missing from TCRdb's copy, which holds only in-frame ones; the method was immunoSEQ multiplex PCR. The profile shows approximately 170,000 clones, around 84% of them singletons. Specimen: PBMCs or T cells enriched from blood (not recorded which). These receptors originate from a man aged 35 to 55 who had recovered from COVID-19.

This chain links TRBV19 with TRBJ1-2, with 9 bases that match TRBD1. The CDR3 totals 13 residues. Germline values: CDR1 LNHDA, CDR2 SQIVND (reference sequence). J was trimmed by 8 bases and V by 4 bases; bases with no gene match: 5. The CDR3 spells CASSTGTGRGYTF. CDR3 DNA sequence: TGTGCCAGTAGTACCGGGACAGGGCGCGGCTACACCTTC. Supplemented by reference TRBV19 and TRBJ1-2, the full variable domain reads DGGITQSPKYLFRKEGQNVTLSCEQNLNHDAMYWYRQDPGQGLRLIYYSQIVNDFQKGDIAEGYSVSREKKESFPLTVTSAQKNPTAFYLCASSTGTGRGYTFGSGTRLTVV.

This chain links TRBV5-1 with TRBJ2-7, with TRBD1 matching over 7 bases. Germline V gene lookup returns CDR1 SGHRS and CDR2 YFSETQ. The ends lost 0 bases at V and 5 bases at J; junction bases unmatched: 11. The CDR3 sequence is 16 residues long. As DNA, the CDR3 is TGCGCCAGCAGCTTGGCCGAACAGGGGTTTAGTAACGAGCAGTACTTC. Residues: CASSLAEQGFSNEQYF.

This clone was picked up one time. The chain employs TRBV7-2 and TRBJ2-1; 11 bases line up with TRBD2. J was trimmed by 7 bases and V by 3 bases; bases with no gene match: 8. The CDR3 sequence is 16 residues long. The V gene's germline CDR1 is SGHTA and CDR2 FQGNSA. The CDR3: CASSLDSGGARNEQFF. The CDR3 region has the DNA TGTGCCAGCAGCTTGGATAGCGGGGGGGCTCGGAATGAGCAGTTCTTC.

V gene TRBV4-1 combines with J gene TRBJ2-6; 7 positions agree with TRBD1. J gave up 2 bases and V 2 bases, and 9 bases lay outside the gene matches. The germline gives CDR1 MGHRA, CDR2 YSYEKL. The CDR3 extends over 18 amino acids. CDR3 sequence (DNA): TGCGCCAGCAGCCAACCGGACAGGCCTGAGACTGGGGCCAACGTCCTGACTTTC. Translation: CASSQPDRPETGANVLTF.

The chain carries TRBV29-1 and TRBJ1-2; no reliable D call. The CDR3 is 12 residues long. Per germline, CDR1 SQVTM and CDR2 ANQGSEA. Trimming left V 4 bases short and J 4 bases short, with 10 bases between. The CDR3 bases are TGCAGCGTTGGCAGTCAAAGCTATGGCTACACCTTC. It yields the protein CSVGSQSYGYTF.

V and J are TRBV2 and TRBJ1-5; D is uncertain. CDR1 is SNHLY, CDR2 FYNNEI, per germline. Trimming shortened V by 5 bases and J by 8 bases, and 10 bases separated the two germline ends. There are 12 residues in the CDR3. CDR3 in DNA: TGTGCCAGCAGTCCCGGGGAGGAGCCCCAGCATTTT. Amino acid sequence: CASSPGEEPQHF.

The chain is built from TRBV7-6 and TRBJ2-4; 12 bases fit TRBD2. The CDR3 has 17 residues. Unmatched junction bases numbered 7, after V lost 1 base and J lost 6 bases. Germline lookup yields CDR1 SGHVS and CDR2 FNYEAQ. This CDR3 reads CASSLGSTSGGVNIQYF. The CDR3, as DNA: TGTGCCAGCAGCTTAGGGTCGACTAGCGGGGGAGTAAACATTCAGTACTTC.

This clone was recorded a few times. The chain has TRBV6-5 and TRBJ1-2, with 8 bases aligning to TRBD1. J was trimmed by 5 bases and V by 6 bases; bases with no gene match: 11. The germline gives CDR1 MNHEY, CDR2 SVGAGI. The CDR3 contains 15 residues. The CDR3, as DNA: TGTGCCAGCAGAAATCCGGACAGGGCTTTATATGGCTACACCTTC. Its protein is CASRNPDRALYGYTF.

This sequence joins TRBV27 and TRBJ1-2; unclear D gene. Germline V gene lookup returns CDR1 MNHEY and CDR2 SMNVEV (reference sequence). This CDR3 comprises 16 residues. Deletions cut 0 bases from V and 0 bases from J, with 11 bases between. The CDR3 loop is CASSLSAVNTNYGYTF. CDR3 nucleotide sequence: TGTGCCAGCAGTTTATCGGCAGTGAATACTAACTATGGCTACACCTTC.

The CDR3 region is CASSPRGPRDRAYEQYF. CDR3 in DNA: TGTGCCAGCTCACCAAGGGGCCCCCGGGACAGGGCCTACGAGCAGTACTTC. The chain couples TRBV18 to TRBJ2-7, with 9 nucleotides matching TRBD1. Germline V gene lookup returns CDR1 KGHSH and CDR2 LQKENI. With V trimmed by 2 bases and J by 2 bases, 10 bases remained unmatched. This CDR3 comprises 17 residues.

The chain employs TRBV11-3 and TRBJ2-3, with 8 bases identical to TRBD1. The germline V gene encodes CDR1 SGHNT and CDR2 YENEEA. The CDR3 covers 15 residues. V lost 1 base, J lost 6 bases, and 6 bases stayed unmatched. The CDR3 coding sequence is TGTGCCAGCAGCTTAGGCGGACAGGGCGGGGATACGCAGTATTTT. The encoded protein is CASSLGGQGGDTQYF.

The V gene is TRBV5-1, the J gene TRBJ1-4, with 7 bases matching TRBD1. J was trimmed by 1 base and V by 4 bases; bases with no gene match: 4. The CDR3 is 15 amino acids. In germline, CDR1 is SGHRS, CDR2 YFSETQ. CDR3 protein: CASSVSGGTNEKLFF. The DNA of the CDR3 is TGCGCCAGCAGCGTTTCAGGGGGAACTAATGAAAAACTGTTTTTT.

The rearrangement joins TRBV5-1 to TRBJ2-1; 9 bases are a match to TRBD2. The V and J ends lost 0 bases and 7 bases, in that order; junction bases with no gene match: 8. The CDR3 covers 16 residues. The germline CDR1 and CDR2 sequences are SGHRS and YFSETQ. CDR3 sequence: CASSLAVGTSRNEQFF. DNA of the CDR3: TGCGCCAGCAGCTTGGCCGTCGGGACTAGCCGGAATGAGCAGTTCTTC.

The CDR3 loop reads CSASLGGFEAFF. In DNA, the CDR3 is TGCAGTGCTAGTCTCGGGGGTTTTGAAGCTTTCTTT. The chain employs TRBV20-1 and TRBJ1-1, with D possibly TRBD1 on 5 matching bases. This CDR3 region has 12 residues. The germline V gene encodes CDR1 DFQATT and CDR2 SNEGSKA (reference sequence). V lost 3 bases to trimming and J lost 7 bases, with 12 bases between them.

CDR3 nucleotide sequence: TGTGCCAGCAAGGGCGGGGGGATCTACAATGAGCAGTTCTTC. Its translation: CASKGGGIYNEQFF. This sequence joins TRBV27 and TRBJ2-1; 8 bases are a match to TRBD2. This CDR3 spans 14 amino acids. Germline CDR1 is MNHEY and CDR2 is SMNVEV (reference sequence). The junction had 5 bases not matched to a gene; V was cut back by 7 bases and J by 3 bases.